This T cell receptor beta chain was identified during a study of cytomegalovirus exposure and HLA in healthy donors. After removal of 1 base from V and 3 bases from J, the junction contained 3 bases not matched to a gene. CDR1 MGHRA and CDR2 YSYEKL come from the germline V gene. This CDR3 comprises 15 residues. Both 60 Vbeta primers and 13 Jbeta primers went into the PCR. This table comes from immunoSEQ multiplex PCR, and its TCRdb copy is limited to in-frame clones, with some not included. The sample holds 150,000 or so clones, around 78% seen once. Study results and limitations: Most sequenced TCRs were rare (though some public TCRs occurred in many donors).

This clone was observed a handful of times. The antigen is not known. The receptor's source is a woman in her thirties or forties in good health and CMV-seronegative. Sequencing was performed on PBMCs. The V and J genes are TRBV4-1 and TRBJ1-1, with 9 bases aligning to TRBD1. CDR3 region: CASSQGQGGYTEAFF. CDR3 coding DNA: TGCGCCAGCAGCCAAGGACAGGGGGGGTACACTGAAGCTTTCTTT.